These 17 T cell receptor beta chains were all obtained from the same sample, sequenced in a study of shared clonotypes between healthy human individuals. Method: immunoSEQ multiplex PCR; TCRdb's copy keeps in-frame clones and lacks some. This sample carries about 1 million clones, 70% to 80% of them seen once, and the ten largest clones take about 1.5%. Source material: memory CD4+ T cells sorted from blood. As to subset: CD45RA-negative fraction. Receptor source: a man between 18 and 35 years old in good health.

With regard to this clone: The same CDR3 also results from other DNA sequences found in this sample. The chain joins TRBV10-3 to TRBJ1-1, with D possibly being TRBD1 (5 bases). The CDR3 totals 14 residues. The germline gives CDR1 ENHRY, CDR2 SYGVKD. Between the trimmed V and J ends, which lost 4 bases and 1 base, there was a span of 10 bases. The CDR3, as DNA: TGTGCCATCAGTGGCGGAGGGGCGAACACTGAAGCTTTCTTT. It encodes CAISGGGANTEAFF.

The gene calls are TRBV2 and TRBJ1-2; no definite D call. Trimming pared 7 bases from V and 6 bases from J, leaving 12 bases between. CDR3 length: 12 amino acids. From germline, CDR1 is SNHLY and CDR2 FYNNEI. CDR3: CASTLTSDGYTF. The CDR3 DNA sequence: TGTGCCAGCACATTGACTAGCGATGGCTACACCTTC.

The CDR3 loop is CASGRDRQETQYF. The DNA for the CDR3 is TGTGCCAGCGGCCGGGACAGACAAGAGACCCAGTACTTC. The chain carries TRBV16 and TRBJ2-5, with 7 bases aligning to TRBD1. The J segment lost 2 bases and the V segment lost 8 bases, leaving 5 bases of the junction unmatched. Germline assignment: CDR1 KGHSY and CDR2 FQNENV. The CDR3 totals 13 residues. Full variable domain (missing parts from reference TRBV16 and TRBJ2-5): GEEVAQTPKHLVRGEGQKAKLYCAPIKGHSYVFWYQQVLKNEFKFLISFQNENVFDETGMPKERFSAKCLPNSPCSLEIQATKLEDSAVYFCASGRDRQETQYFGPGTRLLVL.

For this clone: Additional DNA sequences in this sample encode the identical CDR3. The CDR3 DNA is TGTGCCAGCAATCTCGACTCTGGAAACACCATATATTTT. This sequence encodes CASNLDSGNTIYF. V usage is TRBV2 and J usage is TRBJ1-3; unclear D gene. Trimming took off 7 bases at V and 0 bases at J, with 7 bases between the two ends. The CDR3 is 13 amino acids. Germline loops: CDR1 SNHLY, CDR2 FYNNEI.

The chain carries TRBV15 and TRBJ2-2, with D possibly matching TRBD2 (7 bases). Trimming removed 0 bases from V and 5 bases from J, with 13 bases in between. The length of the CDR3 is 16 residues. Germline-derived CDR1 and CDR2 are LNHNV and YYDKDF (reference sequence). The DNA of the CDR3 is TGTGCCACCAGCAGAGATACAGGGCGGGAGACCGGGGAGCTGTTTTTT. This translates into CATSRDTGRETGELFF.

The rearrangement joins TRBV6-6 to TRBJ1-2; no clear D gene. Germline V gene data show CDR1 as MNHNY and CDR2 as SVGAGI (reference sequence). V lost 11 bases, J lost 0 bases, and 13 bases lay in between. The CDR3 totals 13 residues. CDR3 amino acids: CALADGPNYGYTF. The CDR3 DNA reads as TGTGCCTTAGCCGACGGACCTAACTATGGCTACACCTTC.

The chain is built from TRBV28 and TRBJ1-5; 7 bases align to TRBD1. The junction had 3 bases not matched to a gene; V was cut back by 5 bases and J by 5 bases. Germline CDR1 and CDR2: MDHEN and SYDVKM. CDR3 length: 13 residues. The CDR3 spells CASSPTGYQPQHF. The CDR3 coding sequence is TGTGCCAGCAGTCCGACAGGGTATCAGCCCCAGCATTTT.

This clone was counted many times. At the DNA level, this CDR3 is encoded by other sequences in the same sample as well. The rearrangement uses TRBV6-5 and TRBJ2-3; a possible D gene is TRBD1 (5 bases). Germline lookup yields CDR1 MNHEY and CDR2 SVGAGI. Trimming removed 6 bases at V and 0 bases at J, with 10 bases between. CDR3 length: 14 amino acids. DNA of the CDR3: TGTGCCAGCAGGGACACCTCTAGCACAGATACGCAGTATTTT. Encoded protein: CASRDTSSTDTQYF.

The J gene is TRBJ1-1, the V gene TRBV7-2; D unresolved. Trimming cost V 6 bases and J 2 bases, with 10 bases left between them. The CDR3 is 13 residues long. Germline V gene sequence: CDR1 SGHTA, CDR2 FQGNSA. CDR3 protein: CASRPDPNTEAFF. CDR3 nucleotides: TGTGCCAGCAGGCCGGACCCCAACACTGAAGCTTTCTTT.

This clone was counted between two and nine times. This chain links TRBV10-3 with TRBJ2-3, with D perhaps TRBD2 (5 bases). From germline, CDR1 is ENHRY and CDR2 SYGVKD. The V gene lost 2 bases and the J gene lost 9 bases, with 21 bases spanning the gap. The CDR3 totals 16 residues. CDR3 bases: TGTGCCATCAGTGAGCCCAAGTACGGGGTTTCCGGGACGCAGTATTTT. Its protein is CAISEPKYGVSGTQYF.

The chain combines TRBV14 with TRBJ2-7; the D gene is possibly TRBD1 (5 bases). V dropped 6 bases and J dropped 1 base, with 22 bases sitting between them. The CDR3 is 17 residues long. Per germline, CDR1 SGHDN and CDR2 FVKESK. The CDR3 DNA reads TGTGCCAGCAGTCGGGTTACGACAGTTCCGAGGTCCTACGAGCAGTACTTC. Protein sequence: CASSRVTTVPRSYEQYF.

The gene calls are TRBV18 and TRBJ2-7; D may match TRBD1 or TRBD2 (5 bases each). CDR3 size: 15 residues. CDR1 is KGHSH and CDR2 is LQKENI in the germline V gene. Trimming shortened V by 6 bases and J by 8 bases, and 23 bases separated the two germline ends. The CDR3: CASSETPGTYEKQYF. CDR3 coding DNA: TGTGCCAGCTCTGAGACCCCAGGGACCTACGAGAAGCAGTACTTC.

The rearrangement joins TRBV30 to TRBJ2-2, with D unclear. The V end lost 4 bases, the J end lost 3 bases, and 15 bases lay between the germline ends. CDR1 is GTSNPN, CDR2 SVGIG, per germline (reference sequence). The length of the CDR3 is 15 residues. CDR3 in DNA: TGTGCCTGGAAGGGCCCGCGATTGGACACCGGGGAGCTGTTTTTT. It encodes CAWKGPRLDTGELFF. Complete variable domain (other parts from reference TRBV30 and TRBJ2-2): SQTIHQWPATLVQPVGSPLSLECTVEGTSNPNLYWYRQAAGRGLQLLFYSVGIGQISSEVPQNLSASRPQDRQFILSSKKLLLSDSGFYLCAWKGPRLDTGELFFGEGSRLTVL.

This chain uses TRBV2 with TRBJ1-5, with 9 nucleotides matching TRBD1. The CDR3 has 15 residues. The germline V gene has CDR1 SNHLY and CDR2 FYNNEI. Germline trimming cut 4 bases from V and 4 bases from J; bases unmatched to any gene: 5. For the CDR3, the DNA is TGTGCCAGCAGTGGGGGGACAGGGAGGAATCAGCCCCAGCATTTT. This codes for CASSGGTGRNQPQHF.

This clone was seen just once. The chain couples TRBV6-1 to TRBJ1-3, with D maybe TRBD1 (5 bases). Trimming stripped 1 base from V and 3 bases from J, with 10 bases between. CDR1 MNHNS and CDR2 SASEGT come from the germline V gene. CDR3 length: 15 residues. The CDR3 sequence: CASSEGGSGGNTIYF. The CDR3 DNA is TGTGCCAGCAGTGAAGGGGGCTCGGGTGGAAACACCATATATTTT.

CDR3 DNA sequence: TGTGCCAGCAGCTTAGTTCGAAGTTTTGGCTACACCTTC. Its protein product is CASSLVRSFGYTF. This sequence joins TRBV7-2 and TRBJ1-2; D is uncertain. Trimming left V 1 base short and J 7 bases short, with 10 bases between. CDR3 length: 13 amino acids. Germline loops: CDR1 SGHTA, CDR2 FQGNSA.

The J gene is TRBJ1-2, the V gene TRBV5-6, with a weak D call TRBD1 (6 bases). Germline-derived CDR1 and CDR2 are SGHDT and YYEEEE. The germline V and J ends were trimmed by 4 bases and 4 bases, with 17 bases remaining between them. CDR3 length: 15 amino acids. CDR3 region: CASSPDGTKSYGYTF. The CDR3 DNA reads TGTGCCAGCAGCCCCGACGGGACAAAGTCCTATGGCTACACCTTC.